This TCR beta chain comes out of a study of blood T cell repertoires in COVID-19. Across the whole study: COVID-19 samples collected from the United States, Italy and Spain covered acute and convalescent phases. In each case, the material was cDNA or gDNA derived from T cells, B-cell-depleted T cells, or PBMCs.

Germline V gene data show CDR1 as SGHKS and CDR2 as YYEKEE (reference sequence). Trimming took 0 bases from V and 4 from J, leaving 20 bases between them. This CDR3 has 17 residues. Per the authors' pipeline: The assay estimated nucleated cells by amplifying reference gene primers. Using immunoSEQ multiplex PCR, the repertoire was profiled, and TCRdb retains in-frame clones only, with some absent. The D gene and trimming were derived from the DNA, and the V and J assignments and clone size from that table. Among roughly 150,000 clones listed, more than 75% were seen once. The Seattle patients, enrolled during active infection, were followed longitudinally.

Sequenced sample: peripheral blood. This chain uses TRBV5-5 with TRBJ2-7; maybe TRBD1 (7 bases). The receptor was derived from a woman over 75 with COVID-19, enrolled during active disease. The CDR3: CASSLEIGGTVGYEQYF. The CDR3 coding sequence is TGTGCCAGCAGCTTGGAAATTGGGGGGACAGTCGGGTACGAGCAGTACTTC. Full variable domain (missing parts from reference TRBV5-5 and TRBJ2-7): DAGVTQSPTHLIKTRGQQVTLRCSPISGHKSVSWYQQVLGQGPQFIFQYYEKEERGRGNFPDRFSARQFPNYSSELNVNALLLGDSALYLCASSLEIGGTVGYEQYFGPGTRLTVT.